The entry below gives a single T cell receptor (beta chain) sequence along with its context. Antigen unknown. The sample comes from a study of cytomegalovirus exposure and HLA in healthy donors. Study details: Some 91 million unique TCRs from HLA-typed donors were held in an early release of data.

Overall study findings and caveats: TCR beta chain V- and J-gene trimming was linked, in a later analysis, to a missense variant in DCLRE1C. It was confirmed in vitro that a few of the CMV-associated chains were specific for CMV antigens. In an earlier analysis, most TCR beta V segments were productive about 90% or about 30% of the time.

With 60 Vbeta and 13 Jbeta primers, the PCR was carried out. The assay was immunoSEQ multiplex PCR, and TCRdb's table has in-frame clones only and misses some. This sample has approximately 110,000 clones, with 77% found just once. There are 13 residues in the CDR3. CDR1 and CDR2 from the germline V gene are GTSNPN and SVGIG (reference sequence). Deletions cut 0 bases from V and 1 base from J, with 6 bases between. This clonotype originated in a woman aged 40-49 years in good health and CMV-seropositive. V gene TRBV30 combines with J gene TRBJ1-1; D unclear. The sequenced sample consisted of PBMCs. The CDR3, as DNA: TGTGCCTGGAGTGTACAGTCGAACACTGAAGCTTTCTTT. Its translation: CAWSVQSNTEAFF.